The clone carrying this T cell receptor (beta chain) was recorded at least ten times. The antigen is unknown. This sample was taken from a study of T cells in Graves' hyperthyroidism and ophthalmopathy. Study-level findings and limits: A model built on 13 V-J features separated ophthalmopathy from stable hyperthyroidism.

Those patients with uncontrolled infection, other autoimmune disease, pregnancy or lactation were excluded. J lost 9 bases, V lost 5 bases, and 6 bases had no gene match. CDR3 length: 14 amino acids. The germline V gene encodes CDR1 SGHTA and CDR2 FQGNSA. TCR beta CDR3 sequences were amplified from RNA transcripts. A set of HTBI primers served as the primers for a first-round RT-PCR of the TCR CDR3. MiXCR, applied by TCRdb to the multiplex PCR reads, yields one record per CDR3 protein. Among approximately 300,000 distinct CDR3 sequences listed, about 19% were seen once. The V gene is TRBV7-2, the J gene TRBJ2-1; 11 bases match TRBD2. Sequencing was done on a sample of blood. The receptor's source is a man aged 50 or older with Graves' ophthalmopathy. The CDR3 nucleotides are TGTGCCAGCAGCCGTCTAGCGGGAGGTGGTGAGCAGTTCTTC. Protein: CASSRLAGGGEQFF.